The rows below give T cell receptor beta chains drawn from one sample of a study of blood T cell repertoires in COVID-19. Sequencing used immunoSEQ multiplex PCR; TCRdb keeps in-frame clones, though not all of them. The sample shows roughly 49,000 clones, approximately 88% of them seen only once. Sequenced material: peripheral blood. Source of these receptors: a man aged 50 or older with active COVID-19. Each CDR3 is given with its conserved first and last residue. Each record gives: D gene, clone size, J gene, CDR3 length, V gene, CDR3 protein, CDR3 DNA. The D gene is left open where the match is weak. Not all rows give a size; the values are once, few, many and, for expanded clones, a class.

- - TRBJ2-4 14 TRBV10-3 CAISESSGINIQYF TGTGCCATCAGTGAGTCAAGCGGTATAAACATTCAGTACTTC
- - TRBJ2-6 16 TRBV5-1 CASKGQGGSGANVLTF TGCGCCAGCAAGGGGCAGGGAGGCTCTGGGGCCAACGTCCTGACTTTC
TRBD1 - TRBJ2-2 14 TRBV2 CASRVDRADGELFF TGTGCCAGCAGGGTAGACAGGGCGGACGGGGAGCTGTTTTTT
- - TRBJ1-4 17 TRBV27 CASSPIDRPTTNEKLFF TGTGCCAGCAGTCCTATCGACAGACCAACAACTAATGAAAAACTGTTTTTT
- - TRBJ1-1 15 TRBV19 CASSTGISMNTEAFF TGTGCCAGTAGTACAGGGATTTCTATGAACACTGAAGCTTTCTTT
TRBD1 - TRBJ1-1 16 TRBV18 CASSKNGQGAGTEAFF TGTGCCAGCTCAAAAAATGGGCAGGGGGCGGGGACTGAAGCTTTCTTT
TRBD2 - TRBJ2-5 14 TRBV14 CASSVSGVKETQYF TGTGCCAGCAGCGTTAGCGGGGTTAAAGAGACCCAGTACTTC
TRBD1 - TRBJ2-7 14 TRBV3-1/TRBV3-2 CASTLGTASYEQYF TGTGCCAGCACCCTCGGGACAGCCTCCTACGAGCAGTACTTC
- few TRBJ1-5 13 TRBV6-4 CASSVSSNQPQHF TGTGCCAGCAGTGTATCCAGCAATCAGCCCCAGCATTTT
- - TRBJ2-1 15 TRBV7-2 CASNQQGSSYNEQFF TGTGCCTCTAATCAGCAGGGGAGCTCCTACAATGAGCAGTTCTTC
TRBD1 once TRBJ1-5 17 TRBV5-1 CASSPMPGQGGSQPQHF TGCGCCAGCAGCCCGATGCCGGGACAGGGAGGGAGTCAGCCCCAGCATTTT
TRBD1 few TRBJ1-5 14 TRBV28 CASSLGQGRQPQHF TGTGCCAGCAGTTTGGGACAGGGGCGGCAGCCCCAGCATTTT
- - TRBJ1-5 14 TRBV15 CATSRVQGNQPQHF TGTGCCACCAGCAGAGTTCAGGGCAATCAGCCCCAGCATTTT
TRBD1 - TRBJ2-7 15 TRBV7-8 CASSSLDRGSYEQYF TGTGCCAGCAGCTCTTTGGACAGGGGCTCCTACGAGCAGTACTTC
- - TRBJ2-3 16 TRBV6-2/TRBV6-3 CASSYGRVKSTDTQYF TGTGCCAGCAGTTACGGGCGGGTAAAGAGCACAGATACGCAGTATTTT
- - TRBJ2-7 16 TRBV4-2 CASSQGNWGPTYEQYF TGTGCCAGCAGCCAAGGGAACTGGGGGCCGACCTACGAGCAGTACTTC
- - TRBJ2-3 16 TRBV9 CASSVGSLASTDTQYF TGTGCCAGCAGCGTAGGTAGCCTGGCGAGCACAGATACGCAGTATTTT
- - TRBJ1-1 18 TRBV19 CASSIAARDTRVNTEAFF TGTGCCAGTAGTATAGCCGCCCGGGACACCCGAGTGAACACTGAAGCTTTCTTT
TRBD2 once TRBJ2-5 14 TRBV6-5 CANKGAGVQETQYF TGTGCCAACAAAGGGGCGGGGGTACAAGAGACCCAGTACTTC
TRBD2 - TRBJ2-7 15 TRBV15 CATSRGSGGSYEQYF TGTGCCACCAGCAGAGGCAGCGGGGGGAGTTACGAGCAGTACTTC
- once TRBJ1-4 16 TRBV5-6 CASSLGGGSTNEKLFF TGTGCCAGCAGCTTGGGCGGGGGCTCAACTAATGAAAAACTGTTTTTT
TRBD2 - TRBJ2-3 16 TRBV11-2 CASSLEPSGGVNTQYF TGTGCCAGCAGCTTAGAACCTAGCGGGGGGGTTAATACGCAGTATTTT
- few TRBJ2-2 17 TRBV19 CASSIKYPNPNTGELFF TGTGCCAGTAGTATTAAGTACCCTAACCCCAACACCGGGGAGCTGTTTTTT
TRBD2 - TRBJ2-3 17 TRBV18 CASSPPSAGVGTDTQYF TGTGCCAGCTCACCACCGTCAGCGGGGGTCGGCACAGATACGCAGTATTTT
TRBD1 - TRBJ2-3 15 TRBV5-8 CASSPGQLDGDTQYF TGTGCCAGCAGCCCGGGACAGCTAGATGGAGATACGCAGTATTTT
TRBD1 - TRBJ1-4 15 TRBV24-1 CATSGGQGVGEKLFF TGTGCCACCAGTGGCGGACAGGGGGTTGGTGAAAAACTGTTTTTT
- - TRBJ2-3 14 TRBV7-6 CASSRDRTSATQYF TGTGCCAGCAGCCGCGACAGAACCTCTGCGACGCAGTATTTT
- few TRBJ2-7 16 TRBV7-6 CASSLLGEGASYEQYF TGTGCCAGCAGCTTATTAGGGGAAGGGGCCTCCTACGAGCAGTACTTC
TRBD2 - TRBJ2-7 15 TRBV19 CASSIMAGDSYEQYF TGTGCCAGTAGTATTATGGCGGGGGACTCCTACGAGCAGTACTTC
- - TRBJ2-6 16 TRBV24-1 CATSEEGLSGANVLTF TGTGCCACCAGTGAGGAGGGATTGTCTGGGGCCAACGTCCTGACTTTC
TRBD2 - TRBJ2-1 15 TRBV7-9 CASSFPAGGLTSQFF TGTGCCAGCAGCTTCCCAGCGGGGGGTTTGACCTCACAGTTCTTC